This T cell receptor (beta chain) was captured by sequencing in a study of CD8 T cells in Susac syndrome. General study findings and limits: A relatively small number of individuals underwent TCR sequencing and HLA analysis.

On this clonotype itself: Antigen specificity is unknown.

V lost 5 bases and J 8 bases, leaving 28 bases between the germline ends. Per the germline V gene, CDR1 is MDHEN and CDR2 is SYDVKM. The CDR3 contains 18 residues. The RNA, about 0.45 to 1 ug, was put through reverse transcription using random hexamers. The method of amplification for TCR beta CDR3 was immunoSEQ multiplex PCR, covering 54 Vbeta and 13 Jbeta. TCRdb used MiXCR to reprocess the immunoSEQ multiplex PCR reads, holding one entry per CDR3 protein. This sample yields about 280,000 distinct CDR3 sequences, of which about 85% are seen a single time; approximately 0.11% belongs to the top ten. From blood CD8+ and CD4+ T cells, the TCR beta chain was sequenced. TEMRA cells were FACS-enriched and CD8+ and CD4+ T cells negatively isolated.

Material: CD8+ T cells from PBMCs. The gene calls are TRBV28 and TRBJ2-1; a possible D gene is TRBD2 (5 bases). This clonotype was sampled from a human donor with multiple sclerosis. The CDR3 loop is CASSPPRPSSRENDEQFF. The CDR3 bases are TGTGCCAGCAGTCCCCCGCGTCCTAGCTCCCGGGAAAACGATGAGCAGTTCTTC.